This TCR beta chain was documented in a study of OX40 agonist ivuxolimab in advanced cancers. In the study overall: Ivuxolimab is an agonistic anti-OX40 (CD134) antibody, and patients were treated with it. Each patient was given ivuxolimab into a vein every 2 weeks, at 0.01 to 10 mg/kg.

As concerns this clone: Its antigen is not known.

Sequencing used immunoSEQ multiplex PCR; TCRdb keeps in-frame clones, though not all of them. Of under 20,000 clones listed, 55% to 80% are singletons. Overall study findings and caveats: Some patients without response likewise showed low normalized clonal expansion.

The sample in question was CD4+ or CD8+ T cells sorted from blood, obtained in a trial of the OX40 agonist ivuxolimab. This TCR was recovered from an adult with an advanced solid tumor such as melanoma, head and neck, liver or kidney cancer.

The CDR3 bases are TGTGCCAGCAGTTTAAACAGGGACTGGCAGCCCCAGCATTTT. It yields the protein CASSLNRDWQPQHF. V usage is TRBV28 and J usage is TRBJ1-5; D perhaps matches TRBD1 (6 bases). Per the germline V gene, CDR1 is MDHEN and CDR2 is SYDVKM. V gave up 2 bases and J gave up 7 bases, with 12 bases separating them. The CDR3 consists of 14 residues.